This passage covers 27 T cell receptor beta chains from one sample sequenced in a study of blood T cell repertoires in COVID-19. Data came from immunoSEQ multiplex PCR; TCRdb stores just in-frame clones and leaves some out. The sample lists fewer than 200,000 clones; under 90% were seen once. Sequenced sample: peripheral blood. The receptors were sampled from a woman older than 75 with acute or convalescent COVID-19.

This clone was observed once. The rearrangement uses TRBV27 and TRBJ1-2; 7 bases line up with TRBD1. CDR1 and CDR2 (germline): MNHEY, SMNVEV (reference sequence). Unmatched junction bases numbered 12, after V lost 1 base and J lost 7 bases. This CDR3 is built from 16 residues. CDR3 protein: CASSLFPRQGSVGYTF. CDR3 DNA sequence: TGTGCCAGCAGTTTATTCCCCAGACAGGGTTCCGTTGGCTACACCTTC.

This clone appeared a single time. As DNA, the CDR3 is TGTGCCAGCAGTGAAAACTGGAGGACAGACTATGGCTACACCTTC. It codes for CASSENWRTDYGYTF. The chain is built from TRBV2 and TRBJ1-2; tentative D call: TRBD1 (6 bases). The CDR3 sequence is 15 residues long. The V gene's germline CDR1 is SNHLY and CDR2 FYNNEI. Trimming removed 2 bases from V and 3 bases from J, with 13 bases in between.

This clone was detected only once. The CDR3 loop reads CASSPYRVEGEKLFF. The CDR3 DNA reads TGTGCCAGCAGTCCCTACAGGGTCGAAGGGGAAAAACTGTTTTTT. V gene TRBV6-2 or TRBV6-3 combines with J gene TRBJ1-4, with TRBD1 as a possible D gene (6 bases). Trimming took off 5 bases at V and 8 bases at J, with 18 bases between the two ends. The germline gives CDR1 MNHEY, CDR2 SVGEGT. The CDR3 has 15 amino acids.

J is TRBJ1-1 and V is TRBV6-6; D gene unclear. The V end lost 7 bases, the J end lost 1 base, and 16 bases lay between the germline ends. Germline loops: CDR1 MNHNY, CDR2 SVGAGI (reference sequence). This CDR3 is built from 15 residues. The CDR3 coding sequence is TGTGCCAGCAAAAATTTGCGGGCCGGGAACACTGAAGCTTTCTTT. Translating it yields CASKNLRAGNTEAFF.

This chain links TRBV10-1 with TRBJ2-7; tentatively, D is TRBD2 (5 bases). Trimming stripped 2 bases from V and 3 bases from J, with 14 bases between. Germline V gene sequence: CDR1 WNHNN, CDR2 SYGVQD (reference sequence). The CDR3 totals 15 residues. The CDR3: CASSETGEPSYEQYF. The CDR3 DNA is TGCGCCAGCAGTGAGACCGGGGAACCGAGCTACGAGCAGTACTTC.

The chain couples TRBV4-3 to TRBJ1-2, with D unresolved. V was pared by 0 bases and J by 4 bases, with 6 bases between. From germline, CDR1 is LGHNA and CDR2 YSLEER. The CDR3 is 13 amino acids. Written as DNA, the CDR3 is TGCGCCAGCAGCCAAGATCGGGTCTATGGCTACACCTTC. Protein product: CASSQDRVYGYTF.

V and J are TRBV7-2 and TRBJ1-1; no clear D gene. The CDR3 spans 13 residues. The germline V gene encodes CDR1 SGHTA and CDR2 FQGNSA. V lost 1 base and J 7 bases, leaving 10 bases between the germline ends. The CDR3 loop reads CASSLVPQSEAFF. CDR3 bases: TGTGCCAGCAGCTTAGTTCCACAAAGTGAAGCTTTCTTT.

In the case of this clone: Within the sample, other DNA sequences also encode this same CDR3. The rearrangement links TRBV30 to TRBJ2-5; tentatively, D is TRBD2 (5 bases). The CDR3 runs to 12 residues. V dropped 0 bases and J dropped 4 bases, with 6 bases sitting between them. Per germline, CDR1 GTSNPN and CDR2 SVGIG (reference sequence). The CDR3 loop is CAWSVGGETQYF. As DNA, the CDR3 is TGTGCCTGGAGTGTAGGAGGAGAGACCCAGTACTTC.

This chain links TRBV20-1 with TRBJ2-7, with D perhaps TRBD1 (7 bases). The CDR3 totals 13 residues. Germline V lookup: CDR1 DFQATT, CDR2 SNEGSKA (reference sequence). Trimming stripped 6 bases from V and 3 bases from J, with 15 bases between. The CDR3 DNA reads TGCAGTGCCAGTGGCAGGGGGGACTACGAGCAGTACTTC. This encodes CSASGRGDYEQYF.

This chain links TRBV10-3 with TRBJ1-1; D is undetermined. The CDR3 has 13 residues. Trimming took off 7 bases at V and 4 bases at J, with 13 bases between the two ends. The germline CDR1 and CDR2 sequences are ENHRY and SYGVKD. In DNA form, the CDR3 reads TGTGCCATCACGGCCTCCCCGGGCACTGAAGCTTTCTTT. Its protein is CAITASPGTEAFF.

The CDR3 reads CASSPSRLETQYF. CDR3 DNA sequence: TGTGCCAGCTCACCCTCAAGACTTGAGACCCAGTACTTC. V usage is TRBV18 and J usage is TRBJ2-5, with no clear D. Germline CDR1 KGHSH, CDR2 LQKENI. The CDR3 totals 13 residues. Trimming took off 3 bases at V and 5 bases at J, with 10 bases between the two ends. The full variable domain, rest sourced from reference TRBV18 and TRBJ2-5, is NAGVMQNPRHLVRRRGQEARLRCSPMKGHSHVYWYRQLPEEGLKFMVYLQKENIIDESGMPKERFSAEFPKEGPSILRIQQVVRGDSAAYFCASSPSRLETQYFGPGTRLLVL.

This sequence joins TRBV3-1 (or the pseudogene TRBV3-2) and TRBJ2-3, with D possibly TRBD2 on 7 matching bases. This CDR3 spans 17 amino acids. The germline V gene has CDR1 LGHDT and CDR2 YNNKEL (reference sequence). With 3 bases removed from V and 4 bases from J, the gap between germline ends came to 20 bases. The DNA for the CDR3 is TGTGCCAGCAGCCAGCCTTTGGTGGGGGGGGCCCCAGATACGCAGTATTTT. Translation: CASSQPLVGGAPDTQYF.

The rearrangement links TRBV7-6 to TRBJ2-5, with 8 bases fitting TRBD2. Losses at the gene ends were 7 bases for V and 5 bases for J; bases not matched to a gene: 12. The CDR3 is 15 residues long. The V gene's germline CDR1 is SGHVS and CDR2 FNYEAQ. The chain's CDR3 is CASTPGGSGGETQYF. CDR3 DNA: TGTGCCAGCACCCCAGGAGGGAGCGGGGGCGAGACCCAGTACTTC.

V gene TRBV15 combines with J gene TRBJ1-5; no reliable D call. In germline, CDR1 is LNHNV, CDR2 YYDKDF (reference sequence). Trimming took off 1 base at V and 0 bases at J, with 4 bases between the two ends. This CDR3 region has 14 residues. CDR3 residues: CATSRVSSNQPQHF. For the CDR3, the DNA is TGTGCCACCAGCAGAGTCTCTAGCAATCAGCCCCAGCATTTT.

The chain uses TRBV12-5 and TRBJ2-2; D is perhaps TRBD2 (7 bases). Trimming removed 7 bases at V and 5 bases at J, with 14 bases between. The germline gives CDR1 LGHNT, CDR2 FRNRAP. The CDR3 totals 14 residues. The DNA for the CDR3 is TGTGCTAGTGCCTACAGGGAGGGGACCGGGGAGCTGTTTTTT. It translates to CASAYREGTGELFF.

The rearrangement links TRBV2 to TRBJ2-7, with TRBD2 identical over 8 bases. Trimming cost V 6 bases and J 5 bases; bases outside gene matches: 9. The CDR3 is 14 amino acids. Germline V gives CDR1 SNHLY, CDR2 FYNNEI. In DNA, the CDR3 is TGTGCCAGCAGACCGGGACTAGTATACCACGAGCAGTACTTC. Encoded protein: CASRPGLVYHEQYF.

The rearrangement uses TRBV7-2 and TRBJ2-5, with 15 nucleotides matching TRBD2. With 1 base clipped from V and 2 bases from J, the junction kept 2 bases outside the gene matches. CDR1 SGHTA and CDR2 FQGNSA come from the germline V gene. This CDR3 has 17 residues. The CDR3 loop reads CASSLGGTSGGQETQYF. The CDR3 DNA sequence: TGTGCCAGCAGCTTAGGCGGGACTAGCGGGGGGCAAGAGACCCAGTACTTC.

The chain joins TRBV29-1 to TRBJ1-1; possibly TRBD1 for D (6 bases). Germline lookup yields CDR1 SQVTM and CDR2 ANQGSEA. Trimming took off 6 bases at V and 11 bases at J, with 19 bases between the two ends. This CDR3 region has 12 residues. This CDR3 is CSVGTGTREAFF. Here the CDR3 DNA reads TGCAGCGTCGGTACCGGGACAAGGGAGGCTTTCTTT.

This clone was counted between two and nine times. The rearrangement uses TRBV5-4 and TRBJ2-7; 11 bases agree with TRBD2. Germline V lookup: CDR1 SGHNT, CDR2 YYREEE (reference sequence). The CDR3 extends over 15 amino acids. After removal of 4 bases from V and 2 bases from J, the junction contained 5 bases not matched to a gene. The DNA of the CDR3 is TGTGCCAGCAGCCAGGGACTAGCGGAGGCCTACGAGCAGTACTTC. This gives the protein CASSQGLAEAYEQYF.

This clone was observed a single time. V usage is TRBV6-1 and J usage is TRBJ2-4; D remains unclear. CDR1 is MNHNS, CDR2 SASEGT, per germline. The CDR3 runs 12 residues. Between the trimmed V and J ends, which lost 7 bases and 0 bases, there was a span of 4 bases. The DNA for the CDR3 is TGTGCCAGCAATCTAGCCAAAAACATTCAGTACTTC. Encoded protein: CASNLAKNIQYF.

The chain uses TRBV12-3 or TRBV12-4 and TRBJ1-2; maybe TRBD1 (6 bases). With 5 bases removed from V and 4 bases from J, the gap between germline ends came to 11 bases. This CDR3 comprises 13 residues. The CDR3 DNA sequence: TGTGCCAGCAGTAGACAGGCGGCCTATGGCTACACCTTC. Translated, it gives CASSRQAAYGYTF.

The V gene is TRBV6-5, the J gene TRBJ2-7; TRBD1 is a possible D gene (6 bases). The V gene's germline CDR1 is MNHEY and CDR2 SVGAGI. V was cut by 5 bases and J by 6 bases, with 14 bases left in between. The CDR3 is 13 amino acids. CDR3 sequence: CASSKPGTSEQYF. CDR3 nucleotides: TGTGCCAGCAGTAAACCCGGGACATCCGAGCAGTACTTC.

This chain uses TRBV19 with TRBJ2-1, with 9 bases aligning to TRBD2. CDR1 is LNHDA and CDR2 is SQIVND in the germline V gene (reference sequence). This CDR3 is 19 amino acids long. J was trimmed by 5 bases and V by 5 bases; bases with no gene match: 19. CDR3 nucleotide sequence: TGTGCCAGTAGTCCCCCCCTCGGGCGGGGGGGCCGAAGGAACAATGAGCAGTTCTTC. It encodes CASSPPLGRGGRRNNEQFF.

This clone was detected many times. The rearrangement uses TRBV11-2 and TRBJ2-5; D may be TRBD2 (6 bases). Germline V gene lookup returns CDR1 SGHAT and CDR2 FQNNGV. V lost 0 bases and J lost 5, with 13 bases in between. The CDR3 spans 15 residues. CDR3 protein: CASSLEVPGVETQYF. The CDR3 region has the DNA TGTGCCAGCAGCTTAGAAGTCCCGGGGGTGGAGACCCAGTACTTC.

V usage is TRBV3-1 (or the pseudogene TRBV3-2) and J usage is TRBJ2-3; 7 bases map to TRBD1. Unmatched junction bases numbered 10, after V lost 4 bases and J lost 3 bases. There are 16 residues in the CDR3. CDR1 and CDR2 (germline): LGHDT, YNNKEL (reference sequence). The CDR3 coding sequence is TGTGCCAGCAGCCCGATAACCGGGACAGTTACAGATACGCAGTATTTT. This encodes CASSPITGTVTDTQYF.

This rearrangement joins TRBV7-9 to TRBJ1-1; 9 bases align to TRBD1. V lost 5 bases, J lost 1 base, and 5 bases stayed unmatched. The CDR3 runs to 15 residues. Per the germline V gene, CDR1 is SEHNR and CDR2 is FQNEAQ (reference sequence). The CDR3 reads CASSPRDRENTEAFF. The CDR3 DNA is TGTGCCAGCAGCCCACGGGACAGGGAGAACACTGAAGCTTTCTTT.

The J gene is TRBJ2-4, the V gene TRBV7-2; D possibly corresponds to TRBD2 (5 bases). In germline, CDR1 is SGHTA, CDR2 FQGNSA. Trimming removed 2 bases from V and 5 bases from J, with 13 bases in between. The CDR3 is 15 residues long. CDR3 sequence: CASSLPVGIQNIQYF. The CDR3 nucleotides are TGTGCCAGCAGCTTACCCGTCGGGATTCAAAACATTCAGTACTTC.